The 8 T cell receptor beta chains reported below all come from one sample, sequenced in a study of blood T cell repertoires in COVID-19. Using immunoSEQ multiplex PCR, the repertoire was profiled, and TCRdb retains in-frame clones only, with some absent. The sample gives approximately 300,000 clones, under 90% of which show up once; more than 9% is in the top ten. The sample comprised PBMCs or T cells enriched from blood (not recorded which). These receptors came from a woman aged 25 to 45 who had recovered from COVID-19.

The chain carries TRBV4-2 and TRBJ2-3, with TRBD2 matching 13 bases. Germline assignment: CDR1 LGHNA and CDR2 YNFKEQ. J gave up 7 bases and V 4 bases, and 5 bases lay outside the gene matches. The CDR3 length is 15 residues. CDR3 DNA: TGTGCCAGCAGCCCCGGACTAGCGGGAGCGTATACGCAGTATTTT. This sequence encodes CASSPGLAGAYTQYF.

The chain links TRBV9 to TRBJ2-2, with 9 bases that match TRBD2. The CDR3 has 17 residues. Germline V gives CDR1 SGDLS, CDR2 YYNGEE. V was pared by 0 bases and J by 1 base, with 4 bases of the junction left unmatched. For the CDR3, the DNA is TGTGCCAGCAGCGTAGTACCGACTAGCGGGAACACCGGGGAGCTGTTTTTT. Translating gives CASSVVPTSGNTGELFF. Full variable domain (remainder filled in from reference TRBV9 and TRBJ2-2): DSGVTQTPKHLITATGQRVTLRCSPRSGDLSVYWYQQSLDQGLQFLIQYYNGEERAKGNILERFSAQQFPDLHSELNLSSLELGDSALYFCASSVVPTSGNTGELFFGEGSRLTVL.

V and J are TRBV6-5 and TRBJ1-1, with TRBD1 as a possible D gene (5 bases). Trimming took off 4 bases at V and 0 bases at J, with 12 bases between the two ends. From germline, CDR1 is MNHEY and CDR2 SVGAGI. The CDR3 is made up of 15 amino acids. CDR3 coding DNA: TGTGCCAGCAGTTCCCGTACAGGCCTGAACACTGAAGCTTTCTTT. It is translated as CASSSRTGLNTEAFF.

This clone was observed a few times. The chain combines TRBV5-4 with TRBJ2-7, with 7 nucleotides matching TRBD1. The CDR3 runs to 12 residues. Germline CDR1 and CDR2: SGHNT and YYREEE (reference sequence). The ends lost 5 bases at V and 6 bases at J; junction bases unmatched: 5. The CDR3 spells CASSHKGAEQYF. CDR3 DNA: TGTGCCAGCAGTCATAAGGGGGCCGAGCAGTACTTC.

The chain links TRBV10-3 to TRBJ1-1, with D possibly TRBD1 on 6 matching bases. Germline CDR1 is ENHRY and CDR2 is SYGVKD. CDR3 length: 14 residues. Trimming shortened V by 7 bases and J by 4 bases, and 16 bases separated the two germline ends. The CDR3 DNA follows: TGTGCCATCATGGGTGAACTCAGGGGCACTGAAGCTTTCTTT. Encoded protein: CAIMGELRGTEAFF.

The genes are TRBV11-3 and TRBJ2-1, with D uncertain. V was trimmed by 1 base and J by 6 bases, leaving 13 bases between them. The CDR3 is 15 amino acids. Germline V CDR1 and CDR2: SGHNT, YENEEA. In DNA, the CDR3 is TGTGCCAGCAGCTTAGGGCCCGTGAATATCAATGAGCAGTTCTTC. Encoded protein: CASSLGPVNINEQFF. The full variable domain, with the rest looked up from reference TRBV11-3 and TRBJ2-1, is EAGVVQSPRYKIIEKKQPVAFWCNPISGHNTLYWYLQNLGQGPELLIRYENEEAVDDSQLPKDRFSAERLKGVDSTLKIQPAELGDSAVYLCASSLGPVNINEQFFGPGTRLTVL.

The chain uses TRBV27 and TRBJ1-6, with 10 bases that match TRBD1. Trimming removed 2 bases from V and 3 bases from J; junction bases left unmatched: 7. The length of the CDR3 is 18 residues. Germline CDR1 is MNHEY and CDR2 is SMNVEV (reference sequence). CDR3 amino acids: CASSLGDRGSDYNSPLHF. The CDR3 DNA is TGTGCCAGCAGTTTAGGGGACAGGGGTTCGGACTATAATTCACCCCTCCACTTT.

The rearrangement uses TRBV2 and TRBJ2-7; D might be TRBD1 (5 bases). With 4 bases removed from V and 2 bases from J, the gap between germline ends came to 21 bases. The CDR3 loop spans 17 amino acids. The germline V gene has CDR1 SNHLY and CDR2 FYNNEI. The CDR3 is CASSGDSSINATYEQYF. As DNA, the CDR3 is TGTGCCAGCAGTGGTGACAGTAGTATTAATGCGACCTACGAGCAGTACTTC.